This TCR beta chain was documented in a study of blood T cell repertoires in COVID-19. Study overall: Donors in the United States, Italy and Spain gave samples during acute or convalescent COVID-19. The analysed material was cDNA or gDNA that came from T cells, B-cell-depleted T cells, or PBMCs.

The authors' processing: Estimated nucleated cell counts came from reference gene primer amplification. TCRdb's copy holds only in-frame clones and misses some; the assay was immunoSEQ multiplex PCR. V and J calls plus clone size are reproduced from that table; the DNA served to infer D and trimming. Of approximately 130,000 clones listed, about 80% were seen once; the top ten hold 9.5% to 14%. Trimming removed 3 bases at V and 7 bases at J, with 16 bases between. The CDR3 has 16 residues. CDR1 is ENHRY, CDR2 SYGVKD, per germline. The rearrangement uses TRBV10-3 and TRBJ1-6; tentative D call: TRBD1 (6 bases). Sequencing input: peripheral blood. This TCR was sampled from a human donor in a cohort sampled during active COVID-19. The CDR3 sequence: CAISEGGLGGNSPLHF. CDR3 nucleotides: TGTGCCATCAGTGAAGGAGGTCTTGGGGGCAATTCACCCCTCCACTTT.